Below are 5 T cell receptor beta chains sequenced from a single sample in a study of blood T cell repertoires in COVID-19. Using immunoSEQ multiplex PCR, the repertoire was profiled, and TCRdb retains in-frame clones only, with some absent. Of a few hundred thousand clones in the sample, 85% are singletons; the top ten hold 3.5% to 4%. The sequencing input was peripheral blood. The receptors come from a woman under 30 with acute or convalescent COVID-19.

This chain links TRBV6-6 with TRBJ1-5; no reliable D call. From germline, CDR1 is MNHNY and CDR2 SVGAGI (reference sequence). The CDR3 consists of 14 residues. The germline V and J ends were trimmed by 6 bases and 6 bases, with 15 bases remaining between them. The CDR3 is CASSNTVEGQPQHF. The CDR3 coding sequence is TGTGCCAGCAGCAATACAGTAGAGGGTCAGCCCCAGCATTTT.

The chain recombines TRBV30 with TRBJ2-5, with 9 bases matching TRBD1. Unmatched junction bases numbered 7, after V lost 1 base and J lost 4 bases. CDR3 length equals 15 residues. Germline V gene lookup returns CDR1 GTSNPN and CDR2 SVGIG (reference sequence). The CDR3 loop reads CAWSGYTGGPETQYF. DNA for the CDR3: TGTGCCTGGAGTGGGTATACAGGGGGCCCAGAGACCCAGTACTTC.

This chain connects TRBV12-3 or TRBV12-4 to TRBJ1-1, with D unresolved. Between the trimmed V and J ends, which lost 6 bases and 7 bases, there was a span of 9 bases. The CDR3 has 11 residues. CDR3 protein: CASSREGEAFF. Here the CDR3 DNA reads TGTGCCAGCAGCCGGGAGGGTGAAGCTTTCTTT.

The rearrangement joins TRBV5-1 to TRBJ1-2, with 9 positions matching TRBD1. J was trimmed by 4 bases and V by 4 bases; bases with no gene match: 5. CDR1 and CDR2 (germline): SGHRS, YFSETQ. This CDR3 has 14 residues. CDR3 region: CASSQGQGLYGYTF. The DNA for the CDR3 is TGCGCCAGCAGCCAGGGACAGGGTCTCTATGGCTACACCTTC.

This sequence joins TRBV25-1 and TRBJ2-7, with 9 positions matching TRBD1. V was pared by 6 bases and J by 6 bases, with 15 bases of the junction left unmatched. CDR1 and CDR2 from the germline V gene are MGHDK and SYGVNS. The CDR3 is made up of 16 amino acids. CDR3 region: CASRGPGTGLAGEQYF. In DNA, the CDR3 is TGTGCCAGCAGGGGCCCCGGGACAGGGTTAGCGGGCGAGCAGTACTTC.